Each of the 25 T cell receptor beta chains below was sequenced from the same sample in a study of blood T cell repertoires in COVID-19. This table comes from immunoSEQ multiplex PCR, and its TCRdb copy is limited to in-frame clones, with some not included. The table lists 200,000 to 250,000 clones, roughly 85% of them singletons. The specimen sequenced was peripheral blood. These receptors were taken from a woman in her 70s with active or convalescent COVID-19.

The chain links TRBV5-1 to TRBJ2-5, with TRBD1 as a possible D gene (5 bases). V lost 1 base, J lost 0 bases, and 7 bases lay in between. This CDR3 comprises 14 residues. Per the germline V gene, CDR1 is SGHRS and CDR2 is YFSETQ. CDR3 amino acids: CASSLNRYQETQYF. CDR3 coding DNA: TGCGCCAGCAGCTTGAACAGGTACCAAGAGACCCAGTACTTC.

The rearrangement uses TRBV7-2 and TRBJ2-7; D possibly corresponds to TRBD2 (6 bases). Trimming took 1 base from V and 7 from J, leaving 23 bases between them. Germline V gives CDR1 SGHTA, CDR2 FQGNSA. This CDR3 spans 17 amino acids. CDR3 loop: CASSLGALGGAMGEQYF. The DNA for the CDR3 is TGTGCCAGCAGCTTAGGTGCCCTTGGCGGGGCCATGGGGGAGCAGTACTTC. Drawing the rest from reference TRBV7-2 and TRBJ2-7, the complete variable domain is GAGVSQSPSNKVTEKGKDVELRCDPISGHTALYWYRQSLGQGLEFLIYFQGNSAPDKSGLPSDRFSAERTGGSVSTLTIQRTQQEDSAVYLCASSLGALGGAMGEQYFGPGTRLTVT.

V usage is TRBV24-1 and J usage is TRBJ2-7, with 9 bases aligning to TRBD2. CDR1 is KGHDR, CDR2 SFDVKD, per germline. The V gene end was trimmed by 5 bases and the J gene end by 2 bases; junction bases not matched to a gene: 15. This CDR3 has 18 residues. CDR3 loop: CATSAPGSGGRATYEQYF. Here the CDR3 DNA reads TGTGCCACCAGTGCCCCGGGGAGCGGCGGGAGGGCCACCTACGAGCAGTACTTC.

The chain couples TRBV21-1 to TRBJ2-3; the table's D call, TRBD2, has no DNA check behind it. TRBV21-1 is given as a pseudogene. CDR3 length: 14 residues. The CDR3: CASSNVPATDTQYF. The DNA for the CDR3 is TGTGCCAGCAGCAATGTGCCCGCGACAGATACGCAGTATTTT.

The chain couples TRBV15 to TRBJ2-5, with 7 positions matching TRBD1. CDR1 is LNHNV, CDR2 YYDKDF, per germline (reference sequence). The CDR3 consists of 13 residues. J gave up 4 bases and V 5 bases, and 4 bases lay outside the gene matches. CDR3 region: CATSARQGETQYF. CDR3 in DNA: TGTGCCACCAGCGCCCGACAGGGAGAGACCCAGTACTTC.

The rearrangement uses TRBV19 and TRBJ2-7, with 8 positions matching TRBD1. The germline CDR1 and CDR2 sequences are LNHDA and SQIVND (reference sequence). The CDR3 spans 14 residues. The J segment lost 5 bases and the V segment lost 4 bases, leaving 7 bases of the junction unmatched. The chain's CDR3 is CASSRTGRLDEQYF. Here the CDR3 DNA reads TGTGCCAGTAGTAGGACAGGGAGGTTGGACGAGCAGTACTTC.

The rearrangement links TRBV6-5 to TRBJ2-1; 10 bases align to TRBD2. Germline CDR1 and CDR2: MNHEY and SVGAGI. The J segment lost 4 bases and the V segment lost 0 bases, leaving 3 bases of the junction unmatched. This CDR3 comprises 16 residues. As DNA, the CDR3 is TGTGCCAGCAGTTACTCGATAGCGGGGGGTTACAATGAGCAGTTCTTC. Translation gives CASSYSIAGGYNEQFF.

This clone was detected a few times. The chain joins TRBV3-1 (or the pseudogene TRBV3-2) to TRBJ2-7; TRBD1 matches 7 bases. J lost 4 bases, V lost 0 bases, and 9 bases had no gene match. The CDR3 is made up of 16 amino acids. Germline CDR1 LGHDT, CDR2 YNNKEL (reference sequence). The CDR3 reads CASSQEGVLGQYEQYF. The DNA for the CDR3 is TGTGCCAGCAGCCAAGAGGGGGTCCTGGGACAGTACGAGCAGTACTTC.

The chain combines TRBV5-4 with TRBJ2-7; 8 positions match TRBD1. The germline V gene has CDR1 SGHNT and CDR2 YYREEE (reference sequence). Losses at the gene ends were 3 bases for V and 6 bases for J; bases not matched to a gene: 5. There are 13 residues in the CDR3. CDR3: CASSWGQATEQYF. The CDR3 coding sequence is TGTGCCAGCAGCTGGGGACAGGCGACCGAGCAGTACTTC.

The chain employs TRBV19 and TRBJ1-2; unclear D gene. Germline CDR1 LNHDA, CDR2 SQIVND (reference sequence). V was pared by 1 base and J by 9 bases, with 15 bases between. There are 14 residues in the CDR3. CDR3 loop: CASSIGRMDDRYTF. The CDR3 bases are TGTGCCAGTAGTATAGGGCGGATGGATGATCGCTACACCTTC.

The genes are TRBV19 and TRBJ1-5; D unclear. The germline gives CDR1 LNHDA, CDR2 SQIVND (reference sequence). This CDR3 has 15 residues. Trimming left V 1 base short and J 0 bases short, with 7 bases between. CDR3: CASSIGPFSNQPQHF. The DNA for the CDR3 is TGTGCCAGTAGTATAGGTCCCTTTAGCAATCAGCCCCAGCATTTT.

This clone was recorded once. The rearrangement uses TRBV5-1 and TRBJ2-6; D is unresolved. CDR3 length equals 16 residues. V shed 0 bases and J shed 0 bases, with 7 bases lying between them. Germline V gene lookup returns CDR1 SGHRS and CDR2 YFSETQ. CDR3 residues: CASSLAAGSGANVLTF. In DNA form, the CDR3 reads TGCGCCAGCAGCTTGGCCGCAGGCTCTGGGGCCAACGTCCTGACTTTC.

In nucleotides, the CDR3 is TGTGCCAGCTCACCTAGCGGGTACTCCTACAATGAGCAGTTCTTC. Amino acid sequence: CASSPSGYSYNEQFF. The chain joins TRBV18 to TRBJ2-1, with 7 bases lining up with TRBD2. CDR3 length: 15 residues. The V gene end was trimmed by 3 bases and the J gene end by 0 bases; junction bases not matched to a gene: 2. CDR1 KGHSH and CDR2 LQKENI come from the germline V gene.

In nucleotides, the CDR3 is TGTGCCAGCAGCTTCCTAGCCGGACAGACCACTGAAGCTTTCTTT. Its translation: CASSFLAGQTTEAFF. This chain links TRBV7-9 with TRBJ1-1, with D possibly matching TRBD1 (6 bases). This CDR3 spans 15 amino acids. V lost 3 bases and J 4 bases, leaving 15 bases between the germline ends. From germline, CDR1 is SEHNR and CDR2 FQNEAQ (reference sequence).

This chain links TRBV28 with TRBJ2-7, with 12 bases identical to TRBD1. CDR1 MDHEN and CDR2 SYDVKM come from the germline V gene. The CDR3 runs to 16 residues. V lost 5 bases, J lost 3 bases, and 8 bases stayed unmatched. DNA for the CDR3: TGTGCCAGCAGTCCTCCGGGACAGGGGGCGTTCTACGAGCAGTACTTC. Its protein product is CASSPPGQGAFYEQYF.

CDR3 loop: CASSKSTEAFF. The CDR3 nucleotides are TGTGCCAGCAGCAAGAGCACTGAAGCTTTCTTT. This chain uses TRBV2 with TRBJ1-1; D not certain. V lost 6 bases, J lost 4 bases, and 6 bases lay in between. Germline assignment: CDR1 SNHLY and CDR2 FYNNEI. The CDR3 length is 11 residues. Full variable domain (rest looked up from reference TRBV2 and TRBJ1-1): EPEVTQTPSHQVTQMGQEVILRCVPISNHLYFYWYRQILGQKVEFLVSFYNNEISEKSEIFDDQFSVERPDGSNFTLKIRSTKLEDSAMYFCASSKSTEAFFGQGTRLTVV.

The J gene is TRBJ2-6, the V gene TRBV4-3; TRBD1 matches at 7 bases. The CDR3 runs 17 residues. J lost 0 bases, V lost 4 bases, and 6 bases had no gene match. CDR1 is LGHNA, CDR2 YSLEER, per germline. Written as DNA, the CDR3 is TGCGCCAGCAGCCCCCCCAGGGGGAGCTCTGGGGCCAACGTCCTGACTTTC. Translating it yields CASSPPRGSSGANVLTF.

The V and J genes are TRBV27 and TRBJ1-5, with TRBD1 matching over 8 bases. Germline loops: CDR1 MNHEY, CDR2 SMNVEV (reference sequence). CDR3 size: 14 residues. The J segment lost 5 bases and the V segment lost 4 bases, leaving 4 bases of the junction unmatched. This CDR3 reads CASSSRGRHQPQHF. The CDR3 DNA sequence: TGTGCCAGCAGTTCCAGGGGGCGTCATCAGCCCCAGCATTTT.

This chain uses TRBV30 with TRBJ1-4; D is unclear. This CDR3 contains 14 residues. Deletions cut 3 bases from V and 7 bases from J, with 15 bases between. Germline lookup yields CDR1 GTSNPN and CDR2 SVGIG (reference sequence). The CDR3 DNA is TGTGCCTGGAGGGCGAGGGTTAAGGCTGAAAAACTGTTTTTT. It encodes CAWRARVKAEKLFF.

The gene calls are TRBV7-8 and TRBJ1-2, with TRBD1 as a possible D gene (6 bases). The germline gives CDR1 SGHVS, CDR2 FQNEAQ. V lost 5 bases to trimming and J lost 7 bases, with 23 bases between them. The CDR3 runs to 16 residues. Here the CDR3 reads CASSHNNRDSVVGYTF. DNA of the CDR3: TGTGCCAGCAGCCATAATAACAGGGATTCTGTCGTTGGCTACACCTTC.

A few counts support this clone. The chain carries TRBV5-4 and TRBJ1-2, with D uncertain. CDR3 length: 13 residues. Trimming stripped 3 bases from V and 1 base from J, with 7 bases between. Germline lookup yields CDR1 SGHNT and CDR2 YYREEE (reference sequence). The CDR3 protein is CASSSPFNYGYTF. Written as DNA, the CDR3 is TGTGCCAGCAGCTCCCCGTTTAACTATGGCTACACCTTC.

The chain employs TRBV28 and TRBJ2-7, with no clear D. V shed 6 bases and J shed 3 bases, with 18 bases lying between them. The length of the CDR3 is 15 residues. Germline-derived CDR1 and CDR2 are MDHEN and SYDVKM. CDR3 nucleotide sequence: TGTGCCAGCAGCGGTAGCCTCCCCCTTGGCTACGAGCAGTACTTC. Amino acid sequence: CASSGSLPLGYEQYF.

V usage is TRBV14 and J usage is TRBJ2-7; TRBD1 aligns across 12 bases. Germline V gene lookup returns CDR1 SGHDN and CDR2 FVKESK. The CDR3 sequence is 17 residues long. The J segment lost 7 bases and the V segment lost 0 bases, leaving 10 bases of the junction unmatched. The CDR3 reads CASSQDVEGTGGLEQYF. CDR3 sequence (DNA): TGTGCCAGCAGCCAAGATGTTGAAGGGACAGGGGGCTTAGAGCAGTACTTC.

The CDR3 bases are TGTGCCAGCAGCCCCCGACAGGGTCTCTACGAGCAGTACTTC. Amino acids: CASSPRQGLYEQYF. The chain has TRBV7-9 and TRBJ2-7, with 7 bases fitting TRBD1. In germline, CDR1 is SEHNR, CDR2 FQNEAQ (reference sequence). V was pared by 5 bases and J by 3 bases, with 7 bases of the junction left unmatched. The CDR3 runs to 14 residues.

This clone was counted a single time. This chain connects TRBV5-1 to TRBJ1-2; 10 bases match TRBD1. In germline, CDR1 is SGHRS, CDR2 YFSETQ. Trimming took 4 bases from V and 8 from J; bases not matched to a gene: 5. CDR3 length: 13 residues. The CDR3 DNA reads as TGCGCCAGCAGCGGGGGACAGGGGAGAGGCTACACCTTC. Protein sequence: CASSGGQGRGYTF.